The T cell receptor (beta chain) under discussion was sequenced for a study of CD8+CD57+ T cells in acquired aplastic anemia. All sequencing subjects had displayed CD8+CD57+ cell expansion on flow cytometry. A note on this clonotype: The missing conserved phenylalanine or tryptophan at the end of this CDR3 makes a read error likely.

CDR3 and TCR beta VDJ profiling relied on a genomic DNA template. From the reads, TCRdb called clonotypes with MiXCR, one entry per CDR3 protein. The sample comprises 450,000 to 550,000 distinct CDR3 sequences, less than 35% of which are singletons, and about 0.8% rests with the top ten. The TCR sequence derives from a human donor with aplastic anemia. Material: sorted CD4+, CD8+, or CD8+CD57+ T cells (not recorded which) from PBMCs.

Written as DNA, the CDR3 is TGTGCCACCACCGCCCCCCTTGCCTACGAGCAGTACCTC. Amino acid sequence: CATTAPLAYEQYL. J is TRBJ2-7 and V is TRBV6-1; unclear D gene. V was pared by 10 bases and J by 2 bases, with 15 bases between. Germline assignment: CDR1 MNHNS and CDR2 SASEGT. The CDR3 is 13 residues long.